Listed below are T cell receptor beta chains from one sample, sequenced in a study of siplizumab effects on memory and regulatory T cells. TCRdb keeps only in-frame clones here, not all; method: immunoSEQ multiplex PCR. The table has fewer than 120,000 clones, about nine tenths seen once. The sequenced material came from CD4+ T cells sorted from blood. These receptor sequences come from a human donor in good health. Both conserved end residues are part of each CDR3. Fields, in order: clone size, V gene, D gene, J gene, CDR3 protein, CDR3 DNA. The D gene is left open where the match is weak. Size values are once, few and many counts, or a class for expanded clones, and some rows have none.

-	TRBV29-1	TRBD1	TRBJ1-1	CSVVGQLNTEAFF	TGCAGCGTGGTGGGACAGCTGAACACTGAAGCTTTCTTT
-	TRBV7-3	TRBD2	TRBJ2-3	CASSSPGLAVTDTQYF	TGTGCCAGCAGCTCACCGGGACTAGCGGTAACAGATACGCAGTATTTT
-	TRBV19	-	TRBJ1-5	CASTQTEGSNQPQHF	TGTGCCAGTACCCAGACAGAGGGAAGCAATCAGCCCCAGCATTTT
-	TRBV4-2	-	TRBJ1-5	CASSQNGYSNQPQHF	TGTGCCAGCAGCCAAAACGGATATAGCAATCAGCCCCAGCATTTT
-	TRBV18	TRBD1	TRBJ1-3	CASSLETGTGEGNTIYF	TGTGCCAGCTCACTAGAAACCGGGACAGGGGAAGGAAACACCATATATTTT
-	TRBV18	TRBD2	TRBJ2-1	CASSPQVAGAHNEQFF	TGTGCCAGCTCACCACAGGTAGCGGGAGCCCACAATGAGCAGTTCTTC
-	TRBV18	-	TRBJ2-5	CASSPVKETQYF	TGTGCCAGCTCACCGGTCAAAGAGACCCAGTACTTC
once	TRBV6-5	TRBD2	TRBJ2-7	CASRYSGGPSYEQYF	TGTGCCAGCCGTTATAGCGGGGGGCCCTCCTACGAGCAGTACTTC
-	TRBV5-6	TRBD1	TRBJ2-1	CASRYRDRGVNEQFF	TGTGCCAGCAGATACCGGGACAGGGGTGTAAATGAGCAGTTCTTC
-	TRBV5-1	TRBD1	TRBJ2-7	CASSLGDREANEQYF	TGCGCCAGCAGCTTGGGGGACAGGGAGGCTAACGAGCAGTACTTC
-	TRBV19	-	TRBJ2-2	CASSIPPTGELFF	TGTGCCAGTAGTATACCTCCTACCGGGGAGCTGTTTTTT
-	TRBV19	-	TRBJ2-5	CASRRDYQETQYF	TGTGCCAGTAGACGTGATTACCAAGAGACCCAGTACTTC
-	TRBV14	-	TRBJ2-1	CASSQDRGVPYNEQFF	TGTGCCAGCAGCCAAGATAGAGGAGTGCCCTACAATGAGCAGTTCTTC
-	TRBV4-1	-	TRBJ1-1	CASSQDLIRGLNTEAFF	TGCGCCAGCAGCCAAGATCTTATTAGGGGACTGAACACTGAAGCTTTCTTT
-	TRBV5-4	-	TRBJ1-3	CASSLEGFGNTIYF	TGTGCCAGCAGCTTGGAGGGATTCGGAAACACCATATATTTT
-	TRBV14	TRBD2	TRBJ2-3	CASSQEAGTSGSSTDTQYF	TGTGCCAGCAGCCAAGAAGCTGGGACTAGCGGGAGTAGCACAGATACGCAGTATTTT
-	TRBV18	-	TRBJ1-1	CASSPPGREAFF	TGTGCCAGCTCACCACCGGGTAGGGAAGCTTTCTTT
-	TRBV30	-	TRBJ2-7	CAWSAIAGEQYF	TGTGCCTGGAGTGCAATCGCGGGGGAGCAGTACTTC
-	TRBV2	TRBD2	TRBJ2-5	CASRPSTSGLPRGETQYF	TGTGCCAGCAGACCTTCGACTAGCGGGCTCCCTCGGGGAGAGACCCAGTACTTC
-	TRBV7-2	TRBD1	TRBJ1-5	CASSRTGQKYSNQPQHF	TGTGCCAGCAGCCGAACGGGACAGAAATATAGCAATCAGCCCCAGCATTTT
-	TRBV2	-	TRBJ2-3	CASGRGPTDTQYF	TGTGCCAGCGGGCGGGGCCCCACAGATACGCAGTATTTT
-	TRBV2	TRBD1	TRBJ1-2	CASSDMTGNYGYTF	TGTGCCAGCAGTGATATGACAGGGAACTATGGCTACACCTTC
-	TRBV7-7	-	TRBJ2-7	CASSLTEDSYEQYF	TGTGCCAGCAGCTTGACGGAAGACTCCTACGAGCAGTACTTC
-	TRBV6-1	-	TRBJ1-2	CASSQIRGAYGYTF	TGTGCCAGCAGCCAGATCAGGGGAGCCTATGGCTACACCTTC
many	TRBV2	-	TRBJ1-2	CASSVQSNYGYTF	TGTGCCAGCAGTGTACAGTCTAACTATGGCTACACCTTC
-	TRBV5-1	TRBD2	TRBJ2-1	CASSLGSGRDNEQFF	TGCGCCAGCAGCTTGGGTAGCGGGAGGGACAATGAGCAGTTCTTC
-	TRBV14	-	TRBJ2-3	CASSQFTDTQYF	TGTGCCAGCAGCCAATTCACAGATACGCAGTATTTT
-	TRBV5-4	TRBD1	TRBJ2-7	CASTPGTGTYEQYF	TGTGCCAGCACCCCCGGGACAGGGACCTACGAGCAGTACTTC
-	TRBV11-2	-	TRBJ2-1	CASSLEGGPWNEQFF	TGTGCCAGCAGCTTAGAGGGGGGGCCTTGGAATGAGCAGTTCTTC
once	TRBV11-2	-	TRBJ1-6	CASSLAGLRDSPLHF	TGTGCCAGCAGCTTAGCAGGGTTAAGGGATTCACCCCTCCACTTT
-	TRBV5-1	TRBD2	TRBJ2-1	CASSLGSGSSYNEQFF	TGCGCCAGCAGCTTGGGGAGCGGGAGCTCCTACAATGAGCAGTTCTTC
-	TRBV19	TRBD2	TRBJ2-1	CASSLGTSRFF	TGTGCCAGTAGTCTCGGGACTAGTCGGTTCTTC
few	TRBV7-9	-	TRBJ1-3	CASTLTPSGGNTIYF	TGTGCCAGCACCTTAACTCCATCAGGGGGAAACACCATATATTTT
-	TRBV9	-	TRBJ2-2	CASRGHPNTGELFF	TGTGCCAGCAGAGGACACCCGAACACCGGGGAGCTGTTTTTT
-	TRBV19	-	TRBJ1-1	CASRGGDLLNTEAFF	TGTGCCAGTAGAGGCGGAGACCTGTTGAACACTGAAGCTTTCTTT
-	TRBV7-8	-	TRBJ1-2	CASSSPPYGYTF	TGTGCCAGCAGCTCGCCCCCCTATGGCTACACCTTC
-	TRBV5-6	-	TRBJ1-3	CASSLISPGNTIYF	TGTGCCAGCAGCTTGATTTCCCCCGGAAACACCATATATTTT